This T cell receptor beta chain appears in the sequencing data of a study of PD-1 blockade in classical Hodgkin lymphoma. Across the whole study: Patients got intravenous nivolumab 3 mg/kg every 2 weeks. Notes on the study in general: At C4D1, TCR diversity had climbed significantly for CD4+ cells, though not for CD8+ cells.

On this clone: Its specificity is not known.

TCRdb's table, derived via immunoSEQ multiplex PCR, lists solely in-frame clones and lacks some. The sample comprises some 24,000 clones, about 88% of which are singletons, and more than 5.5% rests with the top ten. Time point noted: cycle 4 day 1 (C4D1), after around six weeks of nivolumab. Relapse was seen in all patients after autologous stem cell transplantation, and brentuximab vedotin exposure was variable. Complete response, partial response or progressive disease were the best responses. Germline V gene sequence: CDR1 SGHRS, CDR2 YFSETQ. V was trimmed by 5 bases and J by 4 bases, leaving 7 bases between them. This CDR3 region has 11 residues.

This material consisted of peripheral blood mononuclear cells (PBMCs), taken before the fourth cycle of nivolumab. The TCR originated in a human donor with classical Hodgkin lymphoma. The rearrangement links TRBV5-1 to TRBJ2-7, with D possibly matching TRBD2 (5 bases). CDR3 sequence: CASRGGYEQYF. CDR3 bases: TGCGCCAGCAGGGGCGGGTACGAGCAGTACTTC.